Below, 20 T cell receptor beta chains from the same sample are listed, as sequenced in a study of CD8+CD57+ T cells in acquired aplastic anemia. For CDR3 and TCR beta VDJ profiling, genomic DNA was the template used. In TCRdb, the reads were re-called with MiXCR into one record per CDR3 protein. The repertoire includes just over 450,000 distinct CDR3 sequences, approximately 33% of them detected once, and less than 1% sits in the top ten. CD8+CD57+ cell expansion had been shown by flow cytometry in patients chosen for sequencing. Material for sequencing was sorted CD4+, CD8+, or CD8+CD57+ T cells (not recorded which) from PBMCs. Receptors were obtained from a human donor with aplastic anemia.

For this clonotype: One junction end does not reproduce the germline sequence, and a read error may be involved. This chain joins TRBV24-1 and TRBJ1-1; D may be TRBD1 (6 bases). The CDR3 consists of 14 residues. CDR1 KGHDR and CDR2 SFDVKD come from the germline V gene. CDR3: CASSYSAGETEAFF. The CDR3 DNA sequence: TGTGCCAGCAGTTACTCGGCAGGGGAAACTGAAGCTTTCTTT.

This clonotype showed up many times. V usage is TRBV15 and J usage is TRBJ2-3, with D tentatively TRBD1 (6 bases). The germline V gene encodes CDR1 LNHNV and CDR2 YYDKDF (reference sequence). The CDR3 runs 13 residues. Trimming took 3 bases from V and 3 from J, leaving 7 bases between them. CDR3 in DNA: TGTGCCACCAGCAGGGACAGTACAGATACGCAGTATTTT. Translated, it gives CATSRDSTDTQYF.

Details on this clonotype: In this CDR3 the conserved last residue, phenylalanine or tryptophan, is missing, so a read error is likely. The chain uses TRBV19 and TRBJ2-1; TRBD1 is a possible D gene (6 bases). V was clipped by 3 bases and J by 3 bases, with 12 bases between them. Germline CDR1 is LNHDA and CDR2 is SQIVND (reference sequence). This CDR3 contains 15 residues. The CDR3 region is CASSMDSKNYNEQFC. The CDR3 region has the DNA TGTGCCAGTAGTATGGACAGCAAAAACTACAATGAGCAGTTCTGC.

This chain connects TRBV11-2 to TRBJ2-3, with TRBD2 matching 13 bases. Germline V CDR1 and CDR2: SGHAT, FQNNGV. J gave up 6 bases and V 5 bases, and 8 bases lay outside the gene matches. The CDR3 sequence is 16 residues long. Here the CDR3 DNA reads TGTGCCAGCAGCCCCAGACTAGCGGGAGGTTCGGATACGCAGTATTTT. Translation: CASSPRLAGGSDTQYF.

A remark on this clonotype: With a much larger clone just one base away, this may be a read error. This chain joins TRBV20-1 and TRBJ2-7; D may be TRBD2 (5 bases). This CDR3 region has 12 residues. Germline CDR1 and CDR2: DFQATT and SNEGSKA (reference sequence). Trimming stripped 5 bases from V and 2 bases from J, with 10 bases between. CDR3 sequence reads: CSAPGGPYEQYF. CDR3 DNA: TGCAGTGCTCCTGGCGGGCCCTACGAGCAGTACTTC.

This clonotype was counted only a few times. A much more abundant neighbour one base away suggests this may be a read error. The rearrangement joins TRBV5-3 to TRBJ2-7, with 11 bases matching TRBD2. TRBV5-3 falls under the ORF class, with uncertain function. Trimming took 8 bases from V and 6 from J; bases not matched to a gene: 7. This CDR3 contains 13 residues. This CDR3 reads CASSAGLAAEQYF. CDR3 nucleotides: TGTGCCAGCAGCGCGGGACTAGCGGCCGAGCAGTACTTC.

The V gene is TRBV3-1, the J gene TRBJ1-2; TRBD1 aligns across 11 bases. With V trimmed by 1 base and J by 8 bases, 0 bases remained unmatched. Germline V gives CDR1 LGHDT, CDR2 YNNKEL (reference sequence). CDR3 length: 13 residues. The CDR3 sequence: CASSQGTGGGYTF. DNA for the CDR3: TGTGCCAGCAGCCAAGGGACAGGGGGCGGCTACACCTTC.

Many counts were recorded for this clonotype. CDR3 amino acids: CASSELAGGMTDTQYF. DNA of the CDR3: TGTGCCAGCAGTGAACTAGCGGGGGGCATGACAGATACGCAGTATTTT. The chain is built from TRBV2 and TRBJ2-3; 11 bases agree with TRBD2. CDR1 and CDR2 (germline): SNHLY, FYNNEI. Trimming cost V 2 bases and J 3 bases; bases outside gene matches: 4. The CDR3 spans 16 residues.

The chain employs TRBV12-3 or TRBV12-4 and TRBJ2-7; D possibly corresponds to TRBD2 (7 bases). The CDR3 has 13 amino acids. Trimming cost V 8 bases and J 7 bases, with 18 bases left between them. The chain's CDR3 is CASWTAAGGEQYF. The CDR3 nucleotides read TGTGCCAGCTGGACAGCGGCCGGGGGGGAGCAGTACTTC.

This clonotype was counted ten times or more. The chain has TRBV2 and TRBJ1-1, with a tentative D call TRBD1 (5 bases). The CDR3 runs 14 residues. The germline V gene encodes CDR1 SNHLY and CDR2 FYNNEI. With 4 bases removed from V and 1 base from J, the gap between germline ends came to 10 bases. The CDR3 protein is CASSVGVENTEAFF. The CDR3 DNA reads TGTGCCAGCAGTGTGGGGGTGGAGAACACTGAAGCTTTCTTT.

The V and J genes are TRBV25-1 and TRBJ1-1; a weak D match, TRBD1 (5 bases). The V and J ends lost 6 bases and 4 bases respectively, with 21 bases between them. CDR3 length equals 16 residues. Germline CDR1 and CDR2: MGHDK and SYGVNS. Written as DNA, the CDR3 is TGTGCCAGCAGCTTAGATTCTCTAATAGGGGCCACTGAAGCTTTCTTT. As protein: CASSLDSLIGATEAFF.

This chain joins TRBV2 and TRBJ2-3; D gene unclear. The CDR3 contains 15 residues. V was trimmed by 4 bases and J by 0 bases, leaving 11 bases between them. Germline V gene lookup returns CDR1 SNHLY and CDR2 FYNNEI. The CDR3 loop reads CASSVPDTSTDTQYF. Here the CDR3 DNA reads TGTGCCAGCAGTGTGCCGGATACTAGCACAGATACGCAGTATTTT.

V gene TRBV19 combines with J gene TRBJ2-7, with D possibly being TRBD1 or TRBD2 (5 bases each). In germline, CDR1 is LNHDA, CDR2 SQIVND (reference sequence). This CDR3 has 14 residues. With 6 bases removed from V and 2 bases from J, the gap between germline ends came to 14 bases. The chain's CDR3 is CASRTGTFPYEQYF. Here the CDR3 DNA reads TGTGCCAGTAGGACCGGGACCTTCCCCTACGAGCAGTACTTC.

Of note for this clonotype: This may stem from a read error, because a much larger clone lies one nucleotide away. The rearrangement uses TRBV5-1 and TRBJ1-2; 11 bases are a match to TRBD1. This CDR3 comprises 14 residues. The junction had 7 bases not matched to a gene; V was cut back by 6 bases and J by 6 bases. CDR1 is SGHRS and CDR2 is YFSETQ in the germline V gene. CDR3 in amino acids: CASTGQGGNHGYTF. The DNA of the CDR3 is TGCGCCAGCACGGGACAGGGGGGCAACCATGGCTACACCTTC.

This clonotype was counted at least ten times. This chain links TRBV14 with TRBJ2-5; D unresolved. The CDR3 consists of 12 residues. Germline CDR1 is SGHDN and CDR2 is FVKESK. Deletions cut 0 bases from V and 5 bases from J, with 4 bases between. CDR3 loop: CASSQEYETQYF. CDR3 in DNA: TGTGCCAGCAGCCAAGAATACGAGACCCAGTACTTC.

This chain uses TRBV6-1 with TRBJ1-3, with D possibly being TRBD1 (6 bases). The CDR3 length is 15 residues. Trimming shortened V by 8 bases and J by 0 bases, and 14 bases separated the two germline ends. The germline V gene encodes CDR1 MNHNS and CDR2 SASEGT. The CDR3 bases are TGTGCCAGCGCGGCGACAGGCCACTCTGGAAACACCATATATTTT. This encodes CASAATGHSGNTIYF.

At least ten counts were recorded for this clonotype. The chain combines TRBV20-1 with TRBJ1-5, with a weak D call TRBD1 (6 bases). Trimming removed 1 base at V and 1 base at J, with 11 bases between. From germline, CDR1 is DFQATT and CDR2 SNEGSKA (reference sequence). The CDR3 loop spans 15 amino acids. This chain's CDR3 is CSARAPGGSNQPQHF. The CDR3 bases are TGCAGTGCTAGAGCTCCTGGGGGCAGCAATCAGCCCCAGCATTTT.

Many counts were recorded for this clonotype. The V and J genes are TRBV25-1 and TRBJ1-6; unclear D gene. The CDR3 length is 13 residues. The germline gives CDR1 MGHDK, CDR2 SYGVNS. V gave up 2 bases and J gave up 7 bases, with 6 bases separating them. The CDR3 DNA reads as TGTGCCAGCAGTGAAACCCAAAATTCACCCCTCCACTTT. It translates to CASSETQNSPLHF.

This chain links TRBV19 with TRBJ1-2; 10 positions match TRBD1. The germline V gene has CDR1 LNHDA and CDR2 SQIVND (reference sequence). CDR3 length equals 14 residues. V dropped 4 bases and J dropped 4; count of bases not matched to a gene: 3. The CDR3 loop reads CASSRGTGVYGYTF. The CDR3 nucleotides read TGTGCCAGTAGTAGAGGGACAGGGGTCTATGGCTACACCTTC.

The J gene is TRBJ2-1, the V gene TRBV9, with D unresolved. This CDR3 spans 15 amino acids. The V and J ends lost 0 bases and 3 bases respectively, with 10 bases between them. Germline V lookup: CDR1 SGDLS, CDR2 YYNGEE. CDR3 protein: CASSVEPGRYNEQFF. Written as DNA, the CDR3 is TGTGCCAGCAGCGTAGAACCTGGCCGCTACAATGAGCAGTTCTTC.